Reported below is one T cell receptor beta chain. Measured with immunoSEQ multiplex PCR; TCRdb has only the in-frame clones, and not every one. The sample holds some 3,400 clones, roughly 90% seen once. This sample was taken from a study of T cell repertoires in ileal Crohn's disease. About the study: At surgery, roughly 35% of patients smoked, with median disease duration 7.9 years. Thiopurines (approximately ten) or anti-TNF agents (more than 17) were given postoperatively to about half.

Sequencing input: ileal tissue. This TCR was recovered from an adult with Crohn's disease.

CDR3 DNA sequence: TGTGCCAGCAGCTTAGGGGCGGGAGGGCCGTACGAGCAGTACTTC. This encodes CASSLGAGGPYEQYF. V gene TRBV7-8 combines with J gene TRBJ2-7; 9 bases line up with TRBD2. The CDR3 sequence is 15 residues long. The germline V gene encodes CDR1 SGHVS and CDR2 FQNEAQ. V shed 1 base and J 4 bases; nucleotides not matched to a gene: 5.